The 15 T cell receptor beta chains below all came from one sample that was sequenced in a study of cytomegalovirus exposure and HLA in healthy donors. Primers for the PCR totalled 60 Vbeta and 13 Jbeta. Assay used: immunoSEQ multiplex PCR; TCRdb lists only in-frame clones, some missing. This table has 200,000 to 250,000 clones, around 73% appearing once. Source material: PBMCs. These TCRs come from a male donor in good health and CMV-seronegative.

The V gene is TRBV30, the J gene TRBJ2-5; tentative D call: TRBD2 (5 bases). CDR3 size: 16 residues. The germline V gene encodes CDR1 GTSNPN and CDR2 SVGIG (reference sequence). V was pared by 8 bases and J by 1 base, with 23 bases between. The CDR3 here is CAPVRASRDRQETQYF. The CDR3 DNA reads TGTGCCCCCGTCCGGGCTAGCCGTGACCGCCAAGAGACCCAGTACTTC.

The rearrangement joins TRBV5-1 to TRBJ1-2; D remains ambiguous. This CDR3 contains 14 residues. The germline V gene encodes CDR1 SGHRS and CDR2 YFSETQ. V dropped 4 bases and J dropped 4 bases, with 14 bases sitting between them. CDR3 region: CASSPEPMIYGYTF. The CDR3 region has the DNA TGCGCCAGCAGCCCGGAGCCGATGATCTATGGCTACACCTTC. The whole variable domain, remainder taken from reference TRBV5-1 and TRBJ1-2, is KAGVTQTPRYLIKTRGQQVTLSCSPISGHRSVSWYQQTPGQGLQFLFEYFSETQRNKGNFPGRFSGRQFSNSRSEMNVSTLELGDSALYLCASSPEPMIYGYTFGSGTRLTVV.

V gene TRBV19 combines with J gene TRBJ1-3; tentative D call: TRBD1 (5 bases). V was clipped by 7 bases and J by 0 bases, with 10 bases between them. The CDR3 is 14 amino acids. Per the germline V gene, CDR1 is LNHDA and CDR2 is SQIVND (reference sequence). CDR3 sequence: CASKTQVSGNTIYF. The CDR3 bases are TGTGCCAGTAAAACACAGGTCTCTGGAAACACCATATATTTT.

This clone was picked up a small number of times. The V call is TRBV4-1, the J call TRBJ2-7; TRBD1 matches 11 bases. V shed 4 bases, J shed 5 bases, and the junction held 1 base outside the gene matches. CDR1 is MGHRA, CDR2 YSYEKL, per germline. The CDR3 spans 13 residues. The DNA of the CDR3 is TGCGCCAGCAGCCGGACAGGGGGCGACGAGCAGTACTTC. This gives the protein CASSRTGGDEQYF.

V and J are TRBV2 and TRBJ2-7; 11 bases are shared with TRBD2. This CDR3 comprises 14 residues. V lost 6 bases and J lost 4; bases outside the gene matches: 5. From germline, CDR1 is SNHLY and CDR2 FYNNEI. The DNA for the CDR3 is TGTGCCAGCAGGCCGGGACTAGCGGCTTACGAGCAGTACTTC. This gives the protein CASRPGLAAYEQYF.

This clone came up once. V is TRBV5-4 and J is TRBJ2-5; 7 positions match TRBD2. This CDR3 has 13 amino acids. The trim removed 6 bases at V and 3 bases at J, leaving 5 bases unmatched. Germline V gene sequence: CDR1 SGHNT, CDR2 YYREEE (reference sequence). The CDR3 DNA sequence: TGTGCCAGCACTTGGGAGGGAGAAGAGACCCAGTACTTC. It yields the protein CASTWEGEETQYF. The full variable domain, completed using reference TRBV5-4 and TRBJ2-5, is ETGVTQSPTHLIKTRGQQVTLRCSSQSGHNTVSWYQQALGQGPQFIFQYYREEENGRGNFPPRFSGLQFPNYSSELNVNALELDDSALYLCASTWEGEETQYFGPGTRLLVL.

This clone was recorded once. The chain joins TRBV27 to TRBJ2-7, with a possible D match to TRBD1 (6 bases). The V gene's germline CDR1 is MNHEY and CDR2 SMNVEV (reference sequence). The CDR3 has 15 residues. Trimming stripped 0 bases from V and 1 base from J, with 10 bases between. The CDR3, as DNA: TGTGCCAGCAGTTTATCCTGGGGGCAGTCCTACGAGCAGTACTTC. It encodes CASSLSWGQSYEQYF.

The chain has TRBV7-3 and TRBJ2-7; 7 bases are a match to TRBD1. CDR1 and CDR2 (germline): SGHTA, FQGTGA. CDR3 length: 15 amino acids. Trimming cost V 5 bases and J 1 base; bases outside gene matches: 8. The CDR3 loop reads CASSLGDSLSYEQYF. The DNA of the CDR3 is TGTGCCAGCAGCCTTGGGGACAGTCTTTCCTACGAGCAGTACTTC.

This clone has a handful of counts. The chain is built from TRBV27 and TRBJ2-7; 10 bases align to TRBD1. The CDR3 extends over 13 amino acids. V was pared by 6 bases and J by 4 bases, with 3 bases of the junction left unmatched. In germline, CDR1 is MNHEY, CDR2 SMNVEV (reference sequence). The CDR3 reads CASRGQGRYEQYF. The CDR3 bases are TGTGCCAGCAGGGGACAGGGGAGGTACGAGCAGTACTTC.

The V and J genes are TRBV15 and TRBJ2-7; TRBD2 agrees at 9 bases. Germline CDR1 reads LNHNV; CDR2 reads YYDKDF (reference sequence). V gave up 6 bases and J gave up 10 bases; unmatched junction bases: 10. The CDR3 consists of 13 residues. Here the CDR3 DNA reads TGTGCCACCAGTATAGCGGGAGTCGGGATACAGTACTTC. Its translation: CATSIAGVGIQYF.

Here the CDR3 reads CSVEGPRDRALETQYF. The DNA for the CDR3 is TGCAGCGTTGAAGGGCCCCGGGACAGGGCTCTAGAGACCCAGTACTTC. V is TRBV29-1 and J is TRBJ2-5; 9 bases are shared with TRBD1. Germline V lookup: CDR1 SQVTM, CDR2 ANQGSEA. The CDR3 sequence is 16 residues long. The V and J ends lost 1 base and 4 bases, in that order; junction bases with no gene match: 10. Combining the CDR3 with reference TRBV29-1 and TRBJ2-5 gives the whole variable domain SAVISQKPSRDICQRGTSLTIQCQVDSQVTMMFWYRQQPGQSLTLIATANQGSEATYESGFVIDKFPISRPNLTFSTLTVSNMSPEDSSIYLCSVEGPRDRALETQYFGPGTRLLVL.

The CDR3 reads CAITLDGGYGYTF. Here the CDR3 DNA reads TGTGCCATCACCCTAGACGGGGGCTATGGCTACACCTTC. This rearrangement joins TRBV10-3 to TRBJ1-2; D possibly corresponds to TRBD1 (5 bases). Trimming left V 7 bases short and J 4 bases short, with 13 bases between. Germline V lookup: CDR1 ENHRY, CDR2 SYGVKD. The CDR3 runs to 13 residues.

The rearrangement uses TRBV4-1 and TRBJ2-1, with a tentative D call TRBD2 (7 bases). Trimming shortened V by 0 bases and J by 0 bases, and 12 bases separated the two germline ends. There are 17 residues in the CDR3. Germline lookup yields CDR1 MGHRA and CDR2 YSYEKL. CDR3 region: CASSQEGEGVSYNEQFF. The CDR3 bases are TGCGCCAGCAGCCAAGAAGGGGAGGGGGTCTCCTACAATGAGCAGTTCTTC.

This chain joins TRBV5-1 and TRBJ2-2; TRBD1 matches 7 bases. V dropped 2 bases and J dropped 6; count of bases not matched to a gene: 13. The V gene's germline CDR1 is SGHRS and CDR2 YFSETQ. This CDR3 has 17 residues. CDR3 residues: CASSLRGTEVTAGELFF. The CDR3 coding sequence is TGCGCCAGCAGCTTAAGAGGGACAGAGGTAACCGCCGGGGAGCTGTTTTTT.

The V and J genes are TRBV27 and TRBJ1-6; D unresolved. CDR1 and CDR2 (germline): MNHEY, SMNVEV (reference sequence). V was shortened by 3 bases and J by 0 bases, with 6 bases between the two germline ends. CDR3 length: 15 residues. The CDR3 reads CASSFASSYNSPLHF. DNA of the CDR3: TGTGCCAGCAGTTTCGCGAGCTCCTATAATTCACCCCTCCACTTT.